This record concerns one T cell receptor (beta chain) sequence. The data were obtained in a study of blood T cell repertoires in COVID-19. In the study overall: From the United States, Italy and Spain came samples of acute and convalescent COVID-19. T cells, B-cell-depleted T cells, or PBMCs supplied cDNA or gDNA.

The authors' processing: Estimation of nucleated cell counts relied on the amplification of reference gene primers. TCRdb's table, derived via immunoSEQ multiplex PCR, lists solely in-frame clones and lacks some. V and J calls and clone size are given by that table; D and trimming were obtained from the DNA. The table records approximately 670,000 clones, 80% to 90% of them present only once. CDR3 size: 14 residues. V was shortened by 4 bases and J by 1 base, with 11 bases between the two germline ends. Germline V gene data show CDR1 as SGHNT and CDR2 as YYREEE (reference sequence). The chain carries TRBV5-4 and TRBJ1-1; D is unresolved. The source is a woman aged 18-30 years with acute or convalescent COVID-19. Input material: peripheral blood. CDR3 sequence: CASSIPRGNTEAFF. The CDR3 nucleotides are TGTGCCAGCAGCATCCCCCGGGGGAACACTGAAGCTTTCTTT.